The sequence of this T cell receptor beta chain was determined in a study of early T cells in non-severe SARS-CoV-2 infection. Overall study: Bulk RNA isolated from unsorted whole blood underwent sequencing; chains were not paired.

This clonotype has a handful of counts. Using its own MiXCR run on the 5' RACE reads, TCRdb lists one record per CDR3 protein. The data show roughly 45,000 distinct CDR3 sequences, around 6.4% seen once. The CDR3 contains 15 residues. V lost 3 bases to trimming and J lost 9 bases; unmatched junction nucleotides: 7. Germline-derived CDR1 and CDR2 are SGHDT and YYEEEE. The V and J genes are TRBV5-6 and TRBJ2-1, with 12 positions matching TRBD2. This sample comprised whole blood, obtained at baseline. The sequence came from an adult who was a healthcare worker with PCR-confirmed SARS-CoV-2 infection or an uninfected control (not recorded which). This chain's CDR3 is CASSSSGRAQSEQFF. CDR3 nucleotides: TGTGCCAGCAGCTCTAGCGGGAGGGCCCAGAGTGAGCAGTTCTTC.